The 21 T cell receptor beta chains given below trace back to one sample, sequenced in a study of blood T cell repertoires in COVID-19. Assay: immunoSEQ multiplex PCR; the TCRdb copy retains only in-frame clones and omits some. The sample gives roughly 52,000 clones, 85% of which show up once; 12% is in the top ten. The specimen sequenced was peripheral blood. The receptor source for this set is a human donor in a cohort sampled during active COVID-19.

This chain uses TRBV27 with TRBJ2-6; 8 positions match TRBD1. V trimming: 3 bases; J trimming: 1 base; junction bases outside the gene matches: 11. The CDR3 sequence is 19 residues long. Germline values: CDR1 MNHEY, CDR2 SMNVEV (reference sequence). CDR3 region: CASSFEIAGGLSGANVLTF. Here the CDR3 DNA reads TGTGCCAGCAGTTTTGAGATTGCAGGGGGCTTGTCTGGGGCCAACGTCCTGACTTTC.

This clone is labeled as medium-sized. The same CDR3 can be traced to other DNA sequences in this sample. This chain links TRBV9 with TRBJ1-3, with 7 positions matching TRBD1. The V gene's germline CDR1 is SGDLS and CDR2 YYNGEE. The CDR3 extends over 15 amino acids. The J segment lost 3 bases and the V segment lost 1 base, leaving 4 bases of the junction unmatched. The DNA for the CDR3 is TGTGCCAGCAGCGTATTAGGGGACAGTGGAAACACCATATATTTT. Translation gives CASSVLGDSGNTIYF.

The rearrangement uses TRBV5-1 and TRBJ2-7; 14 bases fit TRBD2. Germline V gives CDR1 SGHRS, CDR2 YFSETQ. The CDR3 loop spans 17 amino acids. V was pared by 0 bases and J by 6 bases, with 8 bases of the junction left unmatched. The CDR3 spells CASSLEGTSGSGPEQYF. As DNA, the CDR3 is TGCGCCAGCAGCTTGGAAGGGACTAGCGGGAGTGGCCCCGAGCAGTACTTC.

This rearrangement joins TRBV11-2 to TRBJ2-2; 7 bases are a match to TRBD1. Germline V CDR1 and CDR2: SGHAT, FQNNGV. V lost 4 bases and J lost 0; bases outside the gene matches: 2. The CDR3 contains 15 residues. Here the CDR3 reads CASSSTGANTGELFF. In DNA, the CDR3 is TGTGCCAGCAGCTCAACAGGGGCGAACACCGGGGAGCTGTTTTTT.

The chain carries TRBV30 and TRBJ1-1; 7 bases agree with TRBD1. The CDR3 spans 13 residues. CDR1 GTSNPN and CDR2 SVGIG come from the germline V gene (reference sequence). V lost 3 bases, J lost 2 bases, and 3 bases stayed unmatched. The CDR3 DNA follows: TGTGCCTGGAGCCCAGGGGGAAACACTGAAGCTTTCTTT. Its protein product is CAWSPGGNTEAFF.

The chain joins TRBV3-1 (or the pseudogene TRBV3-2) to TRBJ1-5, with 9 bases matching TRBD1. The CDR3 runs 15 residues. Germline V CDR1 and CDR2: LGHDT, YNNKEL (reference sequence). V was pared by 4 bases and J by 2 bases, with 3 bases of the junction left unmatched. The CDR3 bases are TGTGCCAGCAGCCCGGGACAGGGAGGCAATCAGCCCCAGCATTTT. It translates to CASSPGQGGNQPQHF.

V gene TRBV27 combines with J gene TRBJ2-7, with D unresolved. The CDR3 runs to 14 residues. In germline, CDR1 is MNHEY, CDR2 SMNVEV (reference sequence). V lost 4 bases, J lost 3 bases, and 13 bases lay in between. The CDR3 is CASSSNRGDYEQYF. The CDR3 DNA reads TGTGCCAGCAGTTCCAACCGAGGCGACTACGAGCAGTACTTC.

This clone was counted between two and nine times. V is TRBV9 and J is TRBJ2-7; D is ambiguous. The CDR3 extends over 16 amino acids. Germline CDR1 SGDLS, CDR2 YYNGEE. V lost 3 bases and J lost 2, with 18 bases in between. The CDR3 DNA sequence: TGTGCCAGCAGCGCGTCACCCGACACGGCCCCCTACGAGCAGTACTTC. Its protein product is CASSASPDTAPYEQYF.

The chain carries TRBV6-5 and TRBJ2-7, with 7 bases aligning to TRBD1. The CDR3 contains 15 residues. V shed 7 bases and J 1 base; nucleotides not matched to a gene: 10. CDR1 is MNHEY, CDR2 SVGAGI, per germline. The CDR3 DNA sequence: TGTGCCAGCAAGAGGGACGGGACAGAGTCCTACGAGCAGTACTTC. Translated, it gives CASKRDGTESYEQYF.

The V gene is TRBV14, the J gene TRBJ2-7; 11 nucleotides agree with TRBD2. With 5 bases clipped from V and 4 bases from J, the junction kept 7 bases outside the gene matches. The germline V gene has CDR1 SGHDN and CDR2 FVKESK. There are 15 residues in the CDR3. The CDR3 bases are TGTGCCAGCAGCACCTTTAGCGGGAGGGTGTACGAGCAGTACTTC. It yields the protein CASSTFSGRVYEQYF.

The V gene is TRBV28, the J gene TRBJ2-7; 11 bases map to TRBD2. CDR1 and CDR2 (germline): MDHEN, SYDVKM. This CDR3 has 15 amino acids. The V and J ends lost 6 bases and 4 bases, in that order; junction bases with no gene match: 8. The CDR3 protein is CASSPGLAETYEQYF. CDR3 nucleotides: TGTGCCAGCAGCCCGGGACTAGCGGAGACTTACGAGCAGTACTTC.

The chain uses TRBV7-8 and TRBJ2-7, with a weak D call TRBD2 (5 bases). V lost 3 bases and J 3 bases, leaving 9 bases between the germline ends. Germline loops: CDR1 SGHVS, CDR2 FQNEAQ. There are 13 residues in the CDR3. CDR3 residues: CASSFRGRYEQYF. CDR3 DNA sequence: TGTGCCAGCAGCTTCCGAGGGCGCTACGAGCAGTACTTC.

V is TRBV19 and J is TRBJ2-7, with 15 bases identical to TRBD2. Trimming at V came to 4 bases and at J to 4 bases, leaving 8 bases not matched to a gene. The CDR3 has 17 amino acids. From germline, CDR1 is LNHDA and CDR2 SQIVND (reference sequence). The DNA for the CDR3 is TGTGCCAGTAGTACGGGACTAGCGGGAGGTAAGCCGTACGAGCAGTACTTC. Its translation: CASSTGLAGGKPYEQYF.

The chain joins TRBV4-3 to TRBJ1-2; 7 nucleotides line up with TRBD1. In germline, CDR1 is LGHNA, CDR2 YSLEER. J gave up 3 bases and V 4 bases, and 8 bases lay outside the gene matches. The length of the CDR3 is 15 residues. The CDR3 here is CASSPRQGPDYGYTF. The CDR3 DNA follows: TGCGCCAGCAGCCCTCGACAGGGCCCTGACTATGGCTACACCTTC.

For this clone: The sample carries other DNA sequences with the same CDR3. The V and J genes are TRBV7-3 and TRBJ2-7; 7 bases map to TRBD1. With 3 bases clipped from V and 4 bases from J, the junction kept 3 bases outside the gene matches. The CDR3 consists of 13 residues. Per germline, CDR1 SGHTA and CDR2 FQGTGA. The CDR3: CASSLGDSYEQYF. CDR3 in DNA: TGTGCCAGCAGCTTGGGGGACAGTTACGAGCAGTACTTC.

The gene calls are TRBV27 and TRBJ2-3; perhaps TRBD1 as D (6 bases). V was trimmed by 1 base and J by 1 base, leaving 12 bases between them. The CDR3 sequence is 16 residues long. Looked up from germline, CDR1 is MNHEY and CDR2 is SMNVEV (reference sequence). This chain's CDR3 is CASSLFSGVRTDTQYF. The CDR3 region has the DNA TGTGCCAGCAGTTTATTTTCAGGGGTGCGCACAGATACGCAGTATTTT.

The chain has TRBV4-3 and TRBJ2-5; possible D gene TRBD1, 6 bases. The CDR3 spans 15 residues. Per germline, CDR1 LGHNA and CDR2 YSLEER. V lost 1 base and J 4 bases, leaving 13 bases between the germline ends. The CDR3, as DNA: TGCGCCAGCAGCCAAGTAGGGGGTGAAGGAGAGACCCAGTACTTC. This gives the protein CASSQVGGEGETQYF.

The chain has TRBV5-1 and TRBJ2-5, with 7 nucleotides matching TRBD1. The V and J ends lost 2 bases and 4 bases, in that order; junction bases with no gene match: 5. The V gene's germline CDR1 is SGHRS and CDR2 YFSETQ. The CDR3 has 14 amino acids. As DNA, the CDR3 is TGCGCCAGCAGCTTCCTGACAGGGTCAGAGACCCAGTACTTC. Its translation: CASSFLTGSETQYF.

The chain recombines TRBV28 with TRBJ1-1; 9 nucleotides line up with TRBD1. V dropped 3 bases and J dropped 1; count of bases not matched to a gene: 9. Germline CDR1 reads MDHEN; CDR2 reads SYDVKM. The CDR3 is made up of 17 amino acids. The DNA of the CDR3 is TGTGCCAGCAGTTTCCCCTTGGGACAGGGTAGGAACACTGAAGCTTTCTTT. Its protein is CASSFPLGQGRNTEAFF.

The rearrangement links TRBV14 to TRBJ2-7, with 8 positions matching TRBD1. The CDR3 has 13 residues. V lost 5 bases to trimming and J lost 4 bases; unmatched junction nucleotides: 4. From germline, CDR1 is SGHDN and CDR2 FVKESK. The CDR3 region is CASSFRQGYEQYF. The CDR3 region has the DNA TGTGCCAGCAGCTTCAGACAGGGGTACGAGCAGTACTTC.

CDR3 nucleotides: TGTGTAGCCGGGACAGGTGACTCCTACGAGCAGTACTTC. Translating gives CVAGTGDSYEQYF. This chain uses TRBV6-5 with TRBJ2-7, with 8 bases that match TRBD1. The CDR3 spans 13 residues. CDR1 and CDR2 from the germline V gene are MNHEY and SVGAGI.